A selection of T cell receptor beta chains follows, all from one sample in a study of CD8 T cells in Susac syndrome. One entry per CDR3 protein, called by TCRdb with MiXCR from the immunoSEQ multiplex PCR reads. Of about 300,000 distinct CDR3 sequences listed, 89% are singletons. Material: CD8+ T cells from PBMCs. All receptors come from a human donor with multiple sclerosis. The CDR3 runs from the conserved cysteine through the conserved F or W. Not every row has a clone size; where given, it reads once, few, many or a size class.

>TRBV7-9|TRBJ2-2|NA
CASSLAFKPDANTGELFF
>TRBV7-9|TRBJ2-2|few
CASGTLNTGELFF
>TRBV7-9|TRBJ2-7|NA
CASSFRTDPYEQYF
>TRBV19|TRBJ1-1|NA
CASNRQGAHTEAFF
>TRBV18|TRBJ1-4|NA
CASSAGAEWHEKLFF
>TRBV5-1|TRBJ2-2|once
CASSLGGREVRTGELFF
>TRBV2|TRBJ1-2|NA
CASSETPEQLYGYTF
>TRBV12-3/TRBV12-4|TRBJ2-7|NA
CASSLPDARYEQYF
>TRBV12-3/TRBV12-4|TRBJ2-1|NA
CASSLPRGLAVDNEQFF
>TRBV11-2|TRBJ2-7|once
CASSHGIGEQYF
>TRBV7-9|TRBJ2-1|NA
CASTQGVAGAPFYNEQFF
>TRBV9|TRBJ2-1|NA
CASSGSGEGQFF
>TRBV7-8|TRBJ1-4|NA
CASSLVPHATNEKLFF
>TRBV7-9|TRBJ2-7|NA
CASFDGQLDEQYF
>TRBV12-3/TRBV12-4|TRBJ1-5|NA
CASSWMGNQPQHF
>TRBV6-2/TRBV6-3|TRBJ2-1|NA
CASRDPGQGNEQFF
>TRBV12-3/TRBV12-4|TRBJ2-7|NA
CASSPPGTVHEQYF